The 12 T cell receptor beta chains listed next were all sequenced from one sample in a study of patients and donors after allogeneic stem cell transplantation. MiXCR, applied by TCRdb to the RT-PCR reads, yields one record per CDR3 protein. The sample lists fewer than 500,000 distinct CDR3 sequences; roughly 17% were seen once. Input material: blood, either unsorted or a sorted T cell fraction (not recorded which). These receptors all stem from a human donor who was either an allogeneic HSCT recipient or a stem cell or donor lymphocyte infusion donor (not recorded which). It is not recorded whose cells these are; they may come from a transplant donor.

This sequence joins TRBV3-1 and TRBJ1-4; D not certain. There are 15 residues in the CDR3. The V and J ends lost 3 bases and 7 bases respectively, with 15 bases between them. Per germline, CDR1 LGHDT and CDR2 YNNKEL (reference sequence). The CDR3 DNA sequence: TGTGCCAGCAGCCAGCGAGGGTACCCCGGTGAAAAACTGTTTTTT. As protein: CASSQRGYPGEKLFF.

This clonotype was found a few times. The chain is built from TRBV20-1 and TRBJ2-3; the D is unclear. The V end was cut by 0 bases, the J end by 4 bases, with 14 bases between. CDR3 length: 15 amino acids. CDR1 DFQATT and CDR2 SNEGSKA come from the germline V gene (reference sequence). DNA for the CDR3: TGCAGTGCTAGAGATCAGGAGAGGAGTTCAGATACGCAGTATTTT. This sequence encodes CSARDQERSSDTQYF.

This clonotype was observed a handful of times. The V gene is TRBV20-1, the J gene TRBJ2-1; D remains ambiguous. The V end lost 5 bases, the J end lost 2 bases, and 10 bases lay between the germline ends. The CDR3 is 13 residues long. The germline CDR1 and CDR2 sequences are DFQATT and SNEGSKA (reference sequence). CDR3 in amino acids: CSALENPYNEQFF. The DNA for the CDR3 is TGCAGTGCTTTGGAGAACCCCTACAATGAGCAGTTCTTC.

In this sample, this clonotype turned up a few times. The genes are TRBV11-1 and TRBJ2-7; TRBD1 aligns across 7 bases. CDR3 length equals 20 residues. V lost 1 base to trimming and J lost 1 base; unmatched junction nucleotides: 19. Germline lookup yields CDR1 SGHAT and CDR2 FQDESV (reference sequence). CDR3 bases: TGTGCCAGCAGCTTAGTTGTAGGGCCCCTAGGGGACAGCATTTCCTACGAGCAGTACTTC. This sequence encodes CASSLVVGPLGDSISYEQYF.

The J gene is TRBJ1-1, the V gene TRBV7-6; no firm D call. Trimming took off 3 bases at V and 7 bases at J, with 6 bases between the two ends. This CDR3 is built from 11 residues. Germline CDR1 reads SGHVS; CDR2 reads FNYEAQ. This chain's CDR3 is CASSFGLEAFF. The DNA for the CDR3 is TGTGCCAGCAGCTTCGGACTTGAAGCTTTCTTT.

This clonotype was observed a handful of times. The CDR3 loop reads CASSRLPSGGRNEQFF. The CDR3 region has the DNA TGTGCCAGCAGCCGTTTACCTAGCGGGGGGAGAAATGAGCAGTTCTTC. J is TRBJ2-1 and V is TRBV4-2; 11 nucleotides line up with TRBD2. CDR1 LGHNA and CDR2 YNFKEQ come from the germline V gene. CDR3 length equals 16 residues. The V and J ends lost 4 bases and 7 bases, in that order; junction bases with no gene match: 9.

This clonotype was detected a few times. The V gene is TRBV2, the J gene TRBJ2-2; D is perhaps TRBD1 or TRBD2 (5 bases each). This CDR3 is 12 amino acids long. V was shortened by 8 bases and J by 5 bases, with 9 bases between the two germline ends. Per the germline V gene, CDR1 is SNHLY and CDR2 is FYNNEI. The CDR3 coding sequence is TGTGCCAGCGGGGACGTGACCGGGGAGCTGTTTTTT. This sequence encodes CASGDVTGELFF. Together with reference TRBV2 and TRBJ2-2, the CDR3 gives the full variable domain: EPEVTQTPSHQVTQMGQEVILRCVPISNHLYFYWYRQILGQKVEFLVSFYNNEISEKSEIFDDQFSVERPDGSNFTLKIRSTKLEDSAMYFCASGDVTGELFFGEGSRLTVL.

The chain combines TRBV29-1 with TRBJ2-6; D is unclear. Per the germline V gene, CDR1 is SQVTM and CDR2 is ANQGSEA. V was clipped by 0 bases and J by 5 bases, with 11 bases between them. The CDR3 has 15 amino acids. CDR3 DNA sequence: TGCAGCGTTGAAGATGGAGACTTTAGGGCCAACGTCCTGACTTTC. Amino acid sequence: CSVEDGDFRANVLTF.

This clonotype occurred a few times. This chain links TRBV2 with TRBJ2-1, with 10 bases lining up with TRBD1. V shed 5 bases and J 8 bases; nucleotides not matched to a gene: 6. The CDR3 loop spans 14 amino acids. Per the germline V gene, CDR1 is SNHLY and CDR2 is FYNNEI. CDR3 sequence reads: CASSRQGAGYEQFF. The CDR3 region has the DNA TGTGCCAGCAGTCGACAGGGGGCGGGTTATGAGCAGTTCTTC.

This clonotype was observed a handful of times. In nucleotides, the CDR3 is TGTGCCAGCCTCTCGGGGGGAGCCAACACCGGGGAGCTGTTTTTT. Translated, it gives CASLSGGANTGELFF. The chain carries TRBV13 and TRBJ2-2, with 7 nucleotides matching TRBD2. In germline, CDR1 is PRHDT, CDR2 FYEKMQ (reference sequence). CDR3 size: 15 residues. V lost 8 bases and J lost 2; bases outside the gene matches: 8.

This clonotype was counted at least ten times. The rearrangement joins TRBV4-3 to TRBJ2-4; D is perhaps TRBD2 (5 bases). The CDR3 has 18 residues. Germline lookup yields CDR1 LGHNA and CDR2 YSLEER. Trimming shortened V by 0 bases and J by 4 bases, and 19 bases separated the two germline ends. This chain's CDR3 is CASSQELDLSRGKNIQYF. Written as DNA, the CDR3 is TGCGCCAGCAGCCAAGAACTAGATTTGAGCCGGGGAAAAAACATTCAGTACTTC.

This clonotype was observed a few times. The chain carries TRBV6-1 and TRBJ2-7; 8 bases align to TRBD1. CDR3 length equals 15 residues. Germline values: CDR1 MNHNS, CDR2 SASEGT. Trimming took 5 bases from V and 0 from J; bases not matched to a gene: 6. In nucleotides, the CDR3 is TGTGCCAGCAGTAGACAGACAGGGGACTCCTACGAGCAGTACTTC. Protein sequence: CASSRQTGDSYEQYF.